This T cell receptor beta chain came from a study of T cells and Merkel cell carcinoma outcomes. Study outcomes and limitations: In Merkel cell carcinoma, repertoire and T-cell density reportedly predicted outcomes.

The germline V gene has CDR1 LNHDA and CDR2 SQIVND (reference sequence). This CDR3 has 12 residues. As for this clone: The antigen remains undetermined. Mismatch with germline at one junction end may stem from a read error.

Profiling relied on immunoSEQ multiplex PCR, and the TCRdb table lists in-frame clones only, not all of them. The sample lists some 16,000 clones; roughly 79% were seen once. Sequencing used tumor tissue from Merkel cell carcinoma. The clonotype comes from a human donor with Merkel cell carcinoma. V usage is TRBV19 and J usage is TRBJ2-6, with D perhaps TRBD1 (5 bases). The CDR3, as DNA: TGTGCCACCACCTCTGGGGCCAACGTTCTGACTTTC. Translation gives CATTSGANVLTF. The full variable domain, with the rest looked up from reference TRBV19 and TRBJ2-6, is DGGITQSPKYLFRKEGQNVTLSCEQNLNHDAMYWYRQDPGQGLRLIYYSQIVNDFQKGDIAEGYSVSREKKESFPLTVTSAQKNPTAFYLCATTSGANVLTFGAGSRLTVL.